The clone carrying this TCR beta chain has a count of ten or more. Its antigen is unknown. These data originate in a study of T-cell reconstitution after alpha-beta-depleted transplantation in children. Points from the study as a whole: The high TCRbeta diversity at day 60 in some patients came from surviving recipient T cells and thymic progenitors. Newly made T cells mostly supplied T-cell counts and diversity one year after transplant. Roughly two months post-transplant, alpha-beta T cells reportedly originated from several hundred graft clones that had expanded.

Per germline, CDR1 MGHDK and CDR2 SYGVNS. V trimming: 2 bases; J trimming: 2 bases; junction bases outside the gene matches: 0. CDR3 length: 13 amino acids. Unique molecular identifiers were incorporated into the prepared TCRbeta library. TCRdb recomputed calls from the PCR reads with MiXCR, one row per CDR3 protein. This sample has a few hundred thousand distinct CDR3 sequences, with just over 7.5% found just once. The chain employs TRBV25-1 and TRBJ2-7; 7 bases line up with TRBD1. The source is a female patient aged 2 to 10 who had a stem cell transplant for Fanconi anemia, so the T cells may come from the graft donor. The sample here was peripheral blood, taken 360 days after TCRalphabeta/CD19-depleted stem cell transplant. The CDR3 nucleotides are TGTGCCAGCAGTGAACAGGGGGCCTACGAGCAGTACTTC. It specifies CASSEQGAYEQYF.